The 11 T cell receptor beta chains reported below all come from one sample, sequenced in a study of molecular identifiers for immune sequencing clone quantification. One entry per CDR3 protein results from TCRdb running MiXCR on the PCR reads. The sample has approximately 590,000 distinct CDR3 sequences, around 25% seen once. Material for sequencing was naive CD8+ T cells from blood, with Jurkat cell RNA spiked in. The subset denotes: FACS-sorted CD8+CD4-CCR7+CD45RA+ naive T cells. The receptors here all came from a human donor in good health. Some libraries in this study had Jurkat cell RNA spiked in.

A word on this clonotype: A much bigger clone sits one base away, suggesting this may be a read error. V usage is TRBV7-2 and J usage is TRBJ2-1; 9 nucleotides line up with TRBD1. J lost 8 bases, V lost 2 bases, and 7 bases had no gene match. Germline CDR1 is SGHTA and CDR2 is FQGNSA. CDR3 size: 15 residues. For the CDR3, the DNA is TGTGCCAGCAGCTTATCAGGGACAGGGTACGATGAGCAGTTCTTC. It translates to CASSLSGTGYDEQFF.

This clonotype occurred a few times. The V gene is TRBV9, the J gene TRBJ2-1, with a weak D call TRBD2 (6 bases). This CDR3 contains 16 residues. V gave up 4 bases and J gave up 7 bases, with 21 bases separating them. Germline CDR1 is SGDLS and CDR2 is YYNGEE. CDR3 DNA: TGTGCCAGCAGCCCCCAGACTAGATCAGAGGGGAATGAGCAGTTCTTC. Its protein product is CASSPQTRSEGNEQFF. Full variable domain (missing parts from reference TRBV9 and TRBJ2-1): DSGVTQTPKHLITATGQRVTLRCSPRSGDLSVYWYQQSLDQGLQFLIQYYNGEERAKGNILERFSAQQFPDLHSELNLSSLELGDSALYFCASSPQTRSEGNEQFFGPGTRLTVL.

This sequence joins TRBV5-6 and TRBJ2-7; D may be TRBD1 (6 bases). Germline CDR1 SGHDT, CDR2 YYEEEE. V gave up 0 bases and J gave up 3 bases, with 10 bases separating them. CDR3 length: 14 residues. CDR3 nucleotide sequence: TGTGCCAGCAGCTTGGGGACAGCCCTCTACGAGCAGTACTTC. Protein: CASSLGTALYEQYF. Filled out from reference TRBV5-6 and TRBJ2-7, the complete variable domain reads DAGVTQSPTHLIKTRGQQVTLRCSPKSGHDTVSWYQQALGQGPQFIFQYYEEEERQRGNFPDRFSGHQFPNYSSELNVNALLLGDSALYLCASSLGTALYEQYFGPGTRLTVT.

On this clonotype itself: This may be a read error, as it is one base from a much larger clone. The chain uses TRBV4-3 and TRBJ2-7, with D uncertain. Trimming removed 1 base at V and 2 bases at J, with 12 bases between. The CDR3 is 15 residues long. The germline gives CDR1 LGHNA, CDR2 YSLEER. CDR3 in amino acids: CASSQGARGPYEQYF. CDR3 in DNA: TGCGCCAGCAGCCAAGGGGCCAGAGGACCCTACGAGCAGTACTTC.

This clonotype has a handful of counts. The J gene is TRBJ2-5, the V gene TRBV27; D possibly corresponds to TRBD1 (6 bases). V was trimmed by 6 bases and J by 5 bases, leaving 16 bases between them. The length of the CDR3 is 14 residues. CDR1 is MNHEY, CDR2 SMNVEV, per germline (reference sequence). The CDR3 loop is CASSPTGLTETQYF. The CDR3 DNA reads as TGTGCCAGCAGCCCGACAGGCCTTACCGAGACCCAGTACTTC.

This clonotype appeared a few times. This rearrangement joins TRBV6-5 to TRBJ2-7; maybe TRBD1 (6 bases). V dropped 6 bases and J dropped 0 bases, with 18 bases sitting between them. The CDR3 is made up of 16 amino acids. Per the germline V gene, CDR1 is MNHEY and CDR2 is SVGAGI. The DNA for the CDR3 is TGTGCCAGCAGCCCAACCCTACAGGGAAGCTCCTACGAGCAGTACTTC. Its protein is CASSPTLQGSSYEQYF.

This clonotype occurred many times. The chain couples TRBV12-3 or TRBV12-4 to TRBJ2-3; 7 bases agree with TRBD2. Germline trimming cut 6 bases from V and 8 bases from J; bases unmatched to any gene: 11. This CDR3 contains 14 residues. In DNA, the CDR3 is TGTGCCAGCAGCGTTAGCGGGCCCATCAGTACGCAGTATTTT. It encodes CASSVSGPISTQYF.

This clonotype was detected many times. CDR3: CASSMGLAGEFDEQYF. CDR3 sequence (DNA): TGTGCCAGCAGCATGGGACTAGCGGGGGAGTTCGACGAGCAGTACTTC. This rearrangement joins TRBV7-9 to TRBJ2-7; 14 bases are a match to TRBD2. The germline gives CDR1 SEHNR, CDR2 FQNEAQ (reference sequence). Losses at the gene ends were 5 bases for V and 5 bases for J; bases not matched to a gene: 8. The CDR3 spans 16 residues. The full variable domain, with the rest looked up from reference TRBV7-9 and TRBJ2-7, is DTGVSQNPRHKITKRGQNVTFRCDPISEHNRLYWYRQTLGQGPEFLTYFQNEAQLEKSRLLSDRFSAERPKGSFSTLEIQRTEQGDSAMYLCASSMGLAGEFDEQYFGPGTRLTVT.

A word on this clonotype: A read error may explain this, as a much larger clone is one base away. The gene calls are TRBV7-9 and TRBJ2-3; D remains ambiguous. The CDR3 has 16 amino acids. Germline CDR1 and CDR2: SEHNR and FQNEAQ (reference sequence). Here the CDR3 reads CASGLERVQATDTQYF. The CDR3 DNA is TGTGCCAGCGGCTTAGAACGGGTTCAGGCTACAGATACGCAGTATTTT.

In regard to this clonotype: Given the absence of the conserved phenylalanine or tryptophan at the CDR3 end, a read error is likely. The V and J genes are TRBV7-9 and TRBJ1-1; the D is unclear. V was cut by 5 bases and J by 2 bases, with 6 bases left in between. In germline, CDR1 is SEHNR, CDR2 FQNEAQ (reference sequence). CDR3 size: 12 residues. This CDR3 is CASSLTNTEAFL. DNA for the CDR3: TGTGCCAGCAGCCTTACTAACACTGAAGCTTTCTTG.

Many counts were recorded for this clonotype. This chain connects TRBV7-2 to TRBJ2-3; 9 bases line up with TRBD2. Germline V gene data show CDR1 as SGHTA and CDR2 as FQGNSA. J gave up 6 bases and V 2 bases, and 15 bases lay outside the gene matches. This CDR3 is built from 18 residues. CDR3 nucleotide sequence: TGTGCCAGCAGCTTACGGCCCTCGTCCAGCGGGGGGTCGGATACGCAGTATTTT. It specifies CASSLRPSSSGGSDTQYF.